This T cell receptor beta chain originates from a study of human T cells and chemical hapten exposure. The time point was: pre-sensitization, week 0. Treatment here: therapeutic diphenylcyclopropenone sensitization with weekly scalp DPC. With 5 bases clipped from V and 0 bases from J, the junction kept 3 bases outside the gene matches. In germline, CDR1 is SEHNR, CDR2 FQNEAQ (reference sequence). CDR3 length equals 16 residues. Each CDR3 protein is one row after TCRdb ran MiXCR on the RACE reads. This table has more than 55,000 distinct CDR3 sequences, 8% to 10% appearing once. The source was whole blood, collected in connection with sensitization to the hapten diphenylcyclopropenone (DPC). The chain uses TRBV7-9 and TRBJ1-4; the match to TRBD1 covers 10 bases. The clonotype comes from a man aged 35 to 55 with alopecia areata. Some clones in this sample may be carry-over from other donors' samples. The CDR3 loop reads CASSMGQGTTNEKLFF. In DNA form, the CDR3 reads TGTGCCAGCAGCATGGGACAGGGGACAACTAATGAAAAACTGTTTTTT.